This TCR beta chain originates from a study of identical twins (TCRdb year 2016). The study in broad terms: The study deep-sequenced TCR alpha and beta repertoires from monozygotic twins, unrelated adults of various ages and cord blood to test whether fetal clonotypes persist. Replicate twin experiments were performed at different times using different library preparation protocols to rule out contamination. Results and caveats for the whole study, not just this receptor: Conclusions relied on cross-sectional statistical analysis, since the same donors could not be followed over many years. Invariant T cells such as MAIT and iNKT could partly confound zero-insertion analyses, although diverse VJ usage argued against such confounding for most clonotypes. Out-of-frame TCR alpha sharing in monozygotic twins was systematically underestimated by recombination models, whereas sharing between unrelated individuals was in agreement with the recombination models. Compared with coincidental sharing between unrelated individuals, out-of-frame TCR alpha sequences shared between twins showed an excess of sequences with low generation probability. A weaker excess of twin sharing was found in beta out-of-frame sequences because the signal-to-noise ratio was lowered by fewer shared sequences. Abundant cord blood beta clonotypes carried fewer insertions; young adult naive repertoires showed a weaker similar trend, while memory repertoires showed none.

The sample holds a few counts of this clonotype. Its cognate antigen has yet to be identified. One base away there is no much larger clone; base qualities are not given. Every donor was a healthy Caucasian. The twin cohort comprised three pairs of female monozygotic twins, all aged roughly 18 to 29 years. RNA for TCR libraries was isolated from peripheral blood mononuclear cells. Library method: 5' RACE. Sequencing was carried out with an Illumina HiSeq 2000. Template switching added a universal primer binding site, and the final cDNA carried a unique molecular identifier that allowed TCR cDNA molecules to be counted accurately. First-strand cDNA for TCR alpha and beta chains was synthesized from specific primers in the conserved constant-segment region. To control for contamination, each cDNA library was double barcoded with a SMART-Mk sample barcode plus Illumina barcodes. TruSeq adapter sequences along with Illumina sample barcodes were introduced in two successive PCR steps. TCR alpha and beta cDNA libraries were sequenced on the Illumina HiSeq platform with custom primers. The study's own analysis went as follows. Unique molecular identifiers were extracted from raw reads with MiGEC, and CDR3 positions were determined with MiXCR. Recombination models were inferred per individual with the repgenHMM and IGoR tools using an EM algorithm. Shared clonotype analysis was performed with the tcR package in R, normalizing sharing by the product of cloneset sizes. To study raw recombination free of thymic and clonal selection effects, out-of-frame nonproductive sequences were analyzed. TCRdb cleaned the public reads at Q25 with fastp, built clones with MiXCR and kept in-frame beta chains. For every CDR3 protein sequence, its rows merge into one entry that carries the most common genes and DNA. The V and J calls, along with clone size, are taken from TCRdb and not from the paper's own processing. A total of roughly 630,000 distinct CDR3 sequences appear in this sample, less than 9% of them only once. The top ten constitute less than 2% of the sample.

The data were also submitted as part of a second study, on yellow fever vaccine responses in identical twins. The second publication reports: The T cell response to vaccination in identical twins was reported by the authors to appear partly convergent and partly personalized. The study precisely tracked vaccine-responding T cell clones in identical twins.

The receptor was isolated from a woman aged 18-30 years in good health. Sequencing input: PBMCs.

The CDR3 region: CSARLKREGIYEQYF. Read as DNA, the sequence is TGCAGTGCAAGACTAAAGCGGGAGGGTATCTACGAGCAGTACTTC. The chain was built from TRBV20-1 and TRBJ2-7, and 10 junctional nucleotides match TRBD2. CDR1 DFQATT and CDR2 SNEGSKA were looked up in the germline V gene (reference sequence). Germline trimming: 6 bases from V, 3 bases from J; junction bases outside gene matches: 11. From cysteine to phenylalanine, the CDR3 is 15 amino acids long. Only the CDR3 DNA is retained, 45 bases long and in frame from the first base.